This entry describes one TCR beta chain. Its antigen is currently unknown. CDR1 MDHEN and CDR2 SYDVKM come from the germline V gene. V lost 6 bases, J lost 0 bases, and 19 bases lay in between. This CDR3 contains 17 residues. Indicated time point: sample taken at primary tumor resection. These data come from a study of spatial heterogeneity in lung cancer. TCRdb re-derived calls from the 5' RACE reads in MiXCR, one entry per CDR3 protein. The data show about 28,000 distinct CDR3 sequences, around 7.4% seen once. Study findings and constraints: Tumoral mutation counts were tracked by counts of expanded intratumoral alpha and beta TCRs.

This receptor was identified in a male donor with early-stage non-small cell lung cancer. The specimen comprised lung tumor tissue, sampled at surgery. The V and J genes are TRBV28 and TRBJ2-3, with D tentatively TRBD1 (6 bases). CDR3 DNA: TGTGCCAGCAGCCGGACAGTCTTTACGTTAAGCACAGATACGCAGTATTTT. Its protein is CASSRTVFTLSTDTQYF.